This TCR beta chain is from a study of cytomegalovirus exposure and HLA in healthy donors. Findings of the study overall: Among TCR beta chains of equal frequency, HLA-associated ones were more clonally expanded in a later analysis.

13 Jbeta primers and 60 Vbeta primers were used for the PCR. The method was immunoSEQ multiplex PCR; TCRdb's version includes in-frame clones alone and lacks a portion of them. The sample lists around 140,000 clones; 70% to 85% were seen once. This clone was picked up one time. The antigen is undetermined. CDR3 length: 15 amino acids. Trimming at V came to 7 bases and at J to 3 bases, leaving 5 bases not matched to a gene. Germline CDR1 and CDR2: SNHLY and FYNNEI. The sequence was collected from a male donor in good health and CMV-seropositive. The V and J genes are TRBV2 and TRBJ2-7, with 14 bases matching TRBD2. Material: PBMCs. The CDR3 reads CASNKGLAGVYEQYF. DNA of the CDR3: TGTGCCAGCAATAAGGGACTAGCGGGAGTCTACGAGCAGTACTTC. Combining the CDR3 with reference TRBV2 and TRBJ2-7 gives the whole variable domain EPEVTQTPSHQVTQMGQEVILRCVPISNHLYFYWYRQILGQKVEFLVSFYNNEISEKSEIFDDQFSVERPDGSNFTLKIRSTKLEDSAMYFCASNKGLAGVYEQYFGPGTRLTVT.